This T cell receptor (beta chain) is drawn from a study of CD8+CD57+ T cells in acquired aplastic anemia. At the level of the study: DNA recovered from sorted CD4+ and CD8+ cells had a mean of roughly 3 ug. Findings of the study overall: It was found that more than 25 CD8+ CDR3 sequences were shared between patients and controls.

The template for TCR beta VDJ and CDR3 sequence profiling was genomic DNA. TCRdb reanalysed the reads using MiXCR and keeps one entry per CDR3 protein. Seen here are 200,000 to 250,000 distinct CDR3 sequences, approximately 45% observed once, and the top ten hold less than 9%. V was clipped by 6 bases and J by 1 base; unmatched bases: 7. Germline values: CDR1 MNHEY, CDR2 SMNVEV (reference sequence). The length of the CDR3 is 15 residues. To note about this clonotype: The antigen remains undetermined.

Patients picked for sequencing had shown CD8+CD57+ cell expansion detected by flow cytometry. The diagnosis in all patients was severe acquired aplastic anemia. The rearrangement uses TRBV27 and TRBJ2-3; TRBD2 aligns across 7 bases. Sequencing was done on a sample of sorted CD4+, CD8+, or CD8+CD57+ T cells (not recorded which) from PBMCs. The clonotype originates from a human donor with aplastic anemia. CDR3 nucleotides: TGTGCCAGCAGCCGAGGGAGCGGGGGCACAGATACGCAGTATTTT. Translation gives CASSRGSGGTDTQYF.